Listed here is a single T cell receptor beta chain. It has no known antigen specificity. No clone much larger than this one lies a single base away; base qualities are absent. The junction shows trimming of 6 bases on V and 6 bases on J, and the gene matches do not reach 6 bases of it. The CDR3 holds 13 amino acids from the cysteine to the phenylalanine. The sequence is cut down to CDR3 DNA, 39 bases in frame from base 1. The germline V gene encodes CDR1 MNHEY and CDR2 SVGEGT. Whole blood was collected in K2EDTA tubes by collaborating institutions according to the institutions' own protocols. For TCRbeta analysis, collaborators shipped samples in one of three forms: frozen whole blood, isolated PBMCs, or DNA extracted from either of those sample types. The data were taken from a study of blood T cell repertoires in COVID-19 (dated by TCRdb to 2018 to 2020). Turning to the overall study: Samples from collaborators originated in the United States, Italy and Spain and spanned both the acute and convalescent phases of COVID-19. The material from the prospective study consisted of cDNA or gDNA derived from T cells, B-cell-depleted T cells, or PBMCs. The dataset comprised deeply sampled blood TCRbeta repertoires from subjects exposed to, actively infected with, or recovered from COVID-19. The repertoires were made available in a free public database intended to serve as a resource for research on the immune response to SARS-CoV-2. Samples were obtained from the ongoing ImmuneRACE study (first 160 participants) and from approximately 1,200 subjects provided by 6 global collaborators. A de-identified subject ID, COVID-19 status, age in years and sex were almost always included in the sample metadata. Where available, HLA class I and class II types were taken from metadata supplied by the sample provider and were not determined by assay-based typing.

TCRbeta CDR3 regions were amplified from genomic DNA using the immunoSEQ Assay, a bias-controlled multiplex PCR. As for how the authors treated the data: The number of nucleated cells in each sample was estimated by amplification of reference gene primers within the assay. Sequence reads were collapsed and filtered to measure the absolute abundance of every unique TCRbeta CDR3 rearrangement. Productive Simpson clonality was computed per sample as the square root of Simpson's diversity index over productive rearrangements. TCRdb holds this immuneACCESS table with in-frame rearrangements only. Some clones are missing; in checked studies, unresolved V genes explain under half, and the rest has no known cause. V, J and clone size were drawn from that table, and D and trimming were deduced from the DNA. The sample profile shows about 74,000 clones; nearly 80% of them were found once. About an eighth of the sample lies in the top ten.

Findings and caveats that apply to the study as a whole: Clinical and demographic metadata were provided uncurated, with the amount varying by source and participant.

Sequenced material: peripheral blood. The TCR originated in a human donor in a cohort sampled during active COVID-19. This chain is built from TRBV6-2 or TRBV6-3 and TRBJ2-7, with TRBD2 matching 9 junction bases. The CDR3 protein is CASSLRGGLEQYF. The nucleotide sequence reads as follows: TGTGCCAGCAGCCTGCGGGGGGGCCTCGAGCAGTACTTC.